This T cell receptor beta chain was found in a study of OX40 agonist ivuxolimab in advanced cancers. Study-wide background: Partial responses were achieved by three patients, of whom one had hepatocellular carcinoma and two had cutaneous melanoma. Study-level results: More expanded clones were seen, on average, in CD8+ T cells than in CD4+.

The repertoire was sequenced with immunoSEQ multiplex PCR; TCRdb's copy has only in-frame clones and lacks some. The sample has roughly 54,000 clones, roughly 81% seen once. Germline-derived CDR1 and CDR2 are SGHDT and YYEEEE. This CDR3 has 14 residues. J lost 4 bases, V lost 5 bases, and 6 bases had no gene match. Worth noting for this clone: Its antigen remains unknown.

The sequencing used CD4+ or CD8+ T cells sorted from blood, collected in a trial of the OX40 agonist ivuxolimab. The chain combines TRBV5-6 with TRBJ2-1; 7 bases agree with TRBD1. The TCR comes from an adult with an advanced solid tumor such as melanoma, head and neck, liver or kidney cancer. DNA for the CDR3: TGTGCCAGCAGTCCGCCACAGGGGTACAATGAGCAGTTCTTC. Translation: CASSPPQGYNEQFF. The entire variable domain, with the rest obtained from reference TRBV5-6 and TRBJ2-1, is as follows: DAGVTQSPTHLIKTRGQQVTLRCSPKSGHDTVSWYQQALGQGPQFIFQYYEEEERQRGNFPDRFSGHQFPNYSSELNVNALLLGDSALYLCASSPPQGYNEQFFGPGTRLTVL.